This entry lists 32 T cell receptor beta chains sequenced from one sample in a study of radiotherapy plus CTLA-4 blockade in lung cancer. Sequencing used immunoSEQ multiplex PCR; TCRdb keeps in-frame clones, though not all of them. The sample lists approximately 89,000 clones, under 80% seen once, with 4% in the top ten. The source material was peripheral blood, sampled from a patient treated with radiotherapy plus ipilimumab. The receptors originated from a human donor with non-small cell lung cancer who had a partial response to radiotherapy plus ipilimumab. Some clones in this sample may be carry-over from other donors' samples.

The chain has TRBV29-1 and TRBJ2-7; maybe TRBD2 (6 bases). The DNA end lines up better with TRBJ2-1; the J call may be wrong. This CDR3 has 14 amino acids. The germline V gene has CDR1 SQVTM and CDR2 ANQGSEA. The CDR3 nucleotides are TGCAGCGTTGAAGATCGGGAGAGGTTTAATGAGCAGTTCTTC. Translation gives CSVEDRERFNEQFF.

The V gene is TRBV18, the J gene TRBJ1-2; 11 nucleotides match TRBD1. J lost 4 bases, V lost 0 bases, and 1 base had no gene match. The CDR3 is made up of 15 amino acids. Germline loops: CDR1 KGHSH, CDR2 LQKENI. The CDR3 region is CASSPPGQGVYGYTF. CDR3 nucleotide sequence: TGTGCCAGCTCACCACCGGGACAGGGGGTCTATGGCTACACCTTC.

The chain couples TRBV6-5 to TRBJ2-2; D might be TRBD1 (6 bases). The CDR3 covers 15 residues. Germline-derived CDR1 and CDR2 are MNHEY and SVGAGI. V was clipped by 1 base and J by 4 bases, with 10 bases between them. The CDR3 region is CASSYFGGPTGELFF. CDR3 coding DNA: TGTGCCAGCAGTTACTTTGGGGGCCCCACCGGGGAGCTGTTTTTT.

The rearrangement uses TRBV5-6 and TRBJ1-2; 7 bases are a match to TRBD1. This CDR3 contains 13 residues. Germline-derived CDR1 and CDR2 are SGHDT and YYEEEE. The ends lost 4 bases at V and 6 bases at J; junction bases unmatched: 6. The CDR3 spells CASSRGQLDGYTF. For the CDR3, the DNA is TGTGCCAGCAGCAGGGGACAGTTAGATGGCTACACCTTC.

Notes on this clone: One junction end disagrees with the germline gene, perhaps due to a read error. Other DNA sequences from this sample encode an identical CDR3 as well. V usage is TRBV18 and J usage is TRBJ2-7; D is uncertain. The CDR3 covers 13 residues. Germline CDR1 and CDR2: KGHSH and LQKENI. In DNA, the CDR3 is TGTGCCAGCTCACCTTCCAGTAGCCACGAACAGTACTTC. The encoded protein is CASSPSSSHEQYF.

This chain uses TRBV6-6 with TRBJ1-1; D gene uncertain. CDR1 MNHNY and CDR2 SVGAGI come from the germline V gene (reference sequence). This CDR3 comprises 14 residues. Trimming pared 5 bases from V and 5 bases from J, leaving 15 bases between. CDR3 DNA sequence: TGTGCCAGCAGTCAACGACAAGGGAGTACTGAAGCTTTCTTT. Protein: CASSQRQGSTEAFF.

The J gene is TRBJ2-2, the V gene TRBV2; 8 nucleotides align to TRBD2. V shed 3 bases and J 4 bases; nucleotides not matched to a gene: 10. The length of the CDR3 is 17 residues. Germline lookup yields CDR1 SNHLY and CDR2 FYNNEI. The CDR3 bases are TGTGCCAGCAGTGATTATACCAGCGGGAGTTCCACCGGGGAGCTGTTTTTT. Its protein product is CASSDYTSGSSTGELFF.

There are a few counts of this clone. The chain has TRBV5-6 and TRBJ1-2; D gene ambiguous. V was shortened by 1 base and J by 2 bases, with 9 bases between the two germline ends. The CDR3 runs 14 residues. Germline assignment: CDR1 SGHDT and CDR2 YYEEEE. CDR3 protein: CASSLKPGNYGYTF. The CDR3 DNA reads TGTGCCAGCAGCTTGAAACCGGGGAACTATGGCTACACCTTC.

This clone was counted a few times. Sequence at one end of the junction differs from germline and may be a read error. CDR3 in DNA: TGCGCCAGCACCTTGGGGGGCGGCTATGGCTACACCTTC. As protein: CASTLGGGYGYTF. The V gene is TRBV5-1, the J gene TRBJ1-2; D possibly corresponds to TRBD1 (6 bases). Germline loops: CDR1 SGHRS, CDR2 YFSETQ. The CDR3 length is 13 residues.

This rearrangement joins TRBV11-3 to TRBJ2-1, with a tentative D call TRBD2 (7 bases). Trimming took off 3 bases at V and 7 bases at J, with 16 bases between the two ends. This CDR3 is 15 amino acids long. Germline-derived CDR1 and CDR2 are SGHNT and YENEEA. CDR3 amino acids: CASSFTRGTTNEQFF. The CDR3 DNA is TGTGCCAGCAGCTTCACGAGGGGGACTACTAATGAGCAGTTCTTC.

The chain has TRBV5-1 and TRBJ2-7; 7 bases align to TRBD1. Germline assignment: CDR1 SGHRS and CDR2 YFSETQ. V shed 0 bases, J shed 2 bases, and the junction held 5 bases outside the gene matches. The CDR3 length is 15 residues. In DNA form, the CDR3 reads TGCGCCAGCAGCTTGGAGGGACAGCCACCCTACGAGCAGTACTTC. This codes for CASSLEGQPPYEQYF.

The chain employs TRBV9 and TRBJ2-3, with a weak D call TRBD2 (5 bases). CDR3 size: 14 residues. Trimming shortened V by 10 bases and J by 4 bases, and 19 bases separated the two germline ends. CDR1 is SGDLS and CDR2 is YYNGEE in the germline V gene. CDR3 region: CACSKRRDSDTQYF. The DNA of the CDR3 is TGTGCCTGCTCGAAAAGACGGGATTCAGATACGCAGTATTTT.

V usage is TRBV6-1 and J usage is TRBJ2-2; possibly TRBD1 for D (5 bases). Germline loops: CDR1 MNHNS, CDR2 SASEGT. Trimming took 6 bases from V and 9 from J, leaving 11 bases between them. The CDR3 has 12 residues. Written as DNA, the CDR3 is TGTGCCAGCAGGGACACAACCAGGGAGCTGTTTTTT. Its protein is CASRDTTRELFF.

V and J are TRBV4-3 and TRBJ2-7, with 9 bases that match TRBD2. The V gene's germline CDR1 is LGHNA and CDR2 YSLEER. The CDR3 spans 19 residues. V lost 0 bases to trimming and J lost 6 bases; unmatched junction nucleotides: 18. CDR3 bases: TGCGCCAGCAGCCAAGATTCCCTCGGTCGGCTAGCGGGGTCTGGCGAGCAGTACTTC. This encodes CASSQDSLGRLAGSGEQYF.

This clone has a handful of counts. The CDR3 nucleotides read TGTGCCAGCAGCTTAGGGTGGGGCGAGCGAGAGACCCAGTACTTC. Residues: CASSLGWGERETQYF. The rearrangement joins TRBV7-2 to TRBJ2-5, with D possibly being TRBD1 (5 bases). The CDR3 runs 15 residues. Germline CDR1 SGHTA, CDR2 FQGNSA. The V gene lost 1 base and the J gene lost 4 bases, with 13 bases spanning the gap.

This chain connects TRBV5-4 to TRBJ2-1; TRBD2 matches at 9 bases. Germline trimming cut 1 base from V and 4 bases from J; bases unmatched to any gene: 9. The CDR3 is 17 amino acids. Germline-derived CDR1 and CDR2 are SGHNT and YYREEE (reference sequence). CDR3 in DNA: TGTGCCAGCAGCTTGCATATCTTAGCGGGGGATTACAATGAGCAGTTCTTC. It is translated as CASSLHILAGDYNEQFF. Full variable domain (outside the CDR3, taken from reference TRBV5-4 and TRBJ2-1): ETGVTQSPTHLIKTRGQQVTLRCSSQSGHNTVSWYQQALGQGPQFIFQYYREEENGRGNFPPRFSGLQFPNYSSELNVNALELDDSALYLCASSLHILAGDYNEQFFGPGTRLTVL.

The rearrangement joins TRBV18 to TRBJ2-1; 7 bases agree with TRBD1. CDR3 length: 20 residues. V dropped 3 bases and J dropped 2; count of bases not matched to a gene: 19. Germline V gene data show CDR1 as KGHSH and CDR2 as LQKENI. The CDR3 loop is CASSPLIMRGGRRAYNEQFF. The CDR3 DNA reads TGTGCCAGCTCACCGTTAATCATGCGAGGGGGCCGAAGGGCCTACAATGAGCAGTTCTTC.

In its sample, this clone is medium-sized. The CDR3 region is CASLGDIQYF. DNA of the CDR3: TGTGCCAGTTTAGGGGACATTCAGTACTTC. This chain joins TRBV19 and TRBJ2-4, with D possibly matching TRBD1 (5 bases). There are 10 residues in the CDR3. The V end lost 8 bases, the J end lost 8 bases, and 7 bases lay between the germline ends. Germline V gives CDR1 LNHDA, CDR2 SQIVND (reference sequence).

The rearrangement links TRBV9 to TRBJ2-2; D unresolved. CDR3 length equals 16 residues. CDR1 is SGDLS and CDR2 is YYNGEE in the germline V gene. V lost 4 bases to trimming and J lost 2 bases, with 15 bases between them. CDR3 protein: CASSRLEKPNTGELFF. The CDR3 bases are TGTGCCAGCAGCCGCCTTGAGAAGCCCAACACCGGGGAGCTGTTTTTT.

This clone was seen only a few times. V is TRBV19 and J is TRBJ2-1; TRBD2 might be the D (5 bases). The CDR3 runs to 12 residues. Germline CDR1 and CDR2: LNHDA and SQIVND (reference sequence). V gave up 9 bases and J gave up 5 bases, with 11 bases separating them. CDR3 coding DNA: TGTGCCAGCTATAGCGAAAACAATGAGCAGTTCTTC. This gives the protein CASYSENNEQFF.

This clone was seen a few times. Distinct nucleotide sequences in the sample also encode this CDR3. The rearrangement joins TRBV7-2 to TRBJ2-3, with 11 bases lining up with TRBD2. Germline trimming cut 5 bases from V and 7 bases from J; bases unmatched to any gene: 8. Germline assignment: CDR1 SGHTA and CDR2 FQGNSA. CDR3 length: 15 residues. The CDR3 bases are TGTGCCAGCAGCACGTCTAGCGGGGGGCCCTATACGCAGTATTTT. This sequence encodes CASSTSSGGPYTQYF.

V is TRBV2 and J is TRBJ2-1; 10 positions match TRBD2. Germline values: CDR1 SNHLY, CDR2 FYNNEI. V trimming: 7 bases; J trimming: 4 bases; junction bases outside the gene matches: 7. The CDR3 sequence is 15 residues long. The CDR3 DNA sequence: TGTGCCAGCACGTGGGGTAGCGGGGGGTACAATGAGCAGTTCTTC. Translating it yields CASTWGSGGYNEQFF.

The chain joins TRBV6-1 to TRBJ2-3, with no clear D. The CDR3 covers 14 residues. V lost 7 bases to trimming and J lost 1 base, with 12 bases between them. CDR1 and CDR2 (germline): MNHNS, SASEGT. CDR3 amino acids: CASTLFPGTDTQYF. CDR3 nucleotide sequence: TGTGCCAGCACTCTCTTCCCTGGCACAGATACGCAGTATTTT.

V and J are TRBV12-5 and TRBJ1-5; no reliable D call. Germline-derived CDR1 and CDR2 are LGHNT and FRNRAP. The CDR3 has 17 amino acids. V was pared by 2 bases and J by 2 bases, with 16 bases between. CDR3 sequence: CASGLSLSGFGNQPQHF. Written as DNA, the CDR3 is TGTGCTAGTGGTTTGAGTTTATCGGGGTTTGGCAATCAGCCCCAGCATTTT.

The rearrangement joins TRBV19 to TRBJ2-6, with TRBD2 identical over 9 bases. CDR1 is LNHDA and CDR2 is SQIVND in the germline V gene (reference sequence). V dropped 8 bases and J dropped 4; count of bases not matched to a gene: 9. This CDR3 comprises 16 residues. The CDR3 nucleotides are TGTGCCAGTGGGGGACTAGCAGTTCGCGGGGCCAACGTCCTGACTTTC. Residues: CASGGLAVRGANVLTF. Full variable domain (outside the CDR3, taken from reference TRBV19 and TRBJ2-6): DGGITQSPKYLFRKEGQNVTLSCEQNLNHDAMYWYRQDPGQGLRLIYYSQIVNDFQKGDIAEGYSVSREKKESFPLTVTSAQKNPTAFYLCASGGLAVRGANVLTFGAGSRLTVL.

This clone was detected once. The chain recombines TRBV27 with TRBJ1-5, with unresolved D. The CDR3 sequence is 15 residues long. V was pared by 5 bases and J by 0 bases, with 11 bases between. Germline assignment: CDR1 MNHEY and CDR2 SMNVEV (reference sequence). CDR3 in amino acids: CASSPAGSSNQPQHF. CDR3 sequence (DNA): TGTGCCAGCAGTCCTGCAGGTAGTAGCAATCAGCCCCAGCATTTT.

The chain has TRBV18 and TRBJ2-5; TRBD1 agrees at 7 bases. CDR3 length: 15 amino acids. The V gene end was trimmed by 6 bases and the J gene end by 3 bases; junction bases not matched to a gene: 10. Germline loops: CDR1 KGHSH, CDR2 LQKENI. The CDR3 nucleotides read TGTGCCAGCTCCCACACCGGGACAGAAGAAGAGACCCAGTACTTC. Translation gives CASSHTGTEEETQYF.

Comments on this clone: One end of the junction does not line up with germline, which may come from a read error. The rearrangement links TRBV27 to TRBJ2-4, with 8 bases matching TRBD2. Germline-derived CDR1 and CDR2 are MNHEY and SMNVEV (reference sequence). The CDR3 sequence is 11 residues long. The CDR3 spells CASSLPGTSSF. The CDR3 DNA reads as TGTGCCAGCAGTTTACCCGGGACTAGTTCGTTC.

This chain joins TRBV5-1 and TRBJ2-7, with TRBD1 matching over 8 bases. Trimming at V came to 4 bases and at J to 6 bases, leaving 15 bases not matched to a gene. Per germline, CDR1 SGHRS and CDR2 YFSETQ. The CDR3 sequence is 16 residues long. The CDR3 nucleotides read TGCGCCAGCAGCCGTTCCGAGGACAGGGTTCGTATCGAGCAGTACTTC. Translating gives CASSRSEDRVRIEQYF.

In DNA form, the CDR3 reads TGTGCCAGCAGTCCCCGGGACAGTTTCTCCTACGAGCAGTACTTC. Translated: CASSPRDSFSYEQYF. This chain uses TRBV6-1 with TRBJ2-7, with TRBD1 identical over 7 bases. The germline V gene has CDR1 MNHNS and CDR2 SASEGT. The V gene end was trimmed by 5 bases and the J gene end by 0 bases; junction bases not matched to a gene: 7. This CDR3 is 15 amino acids long.

The chain recombines TRBV6-5 with TRBJ2-2; 8 bases fit TRBD1. This CDR3 is 14 amino acids long. After removal of 5 bases from V and 5 bases from J, the junction contained 4 bases not matched to a gene. CDR1 is MNHEY and CDR2 is SVGAGI in the germline V gene. CDR3 region: CASSTGDRTGELFF. CDR3 in DNA: TGTGCCAGCAGTACAGGGGACAGGACCGGGGAGCTGTTTTTT.

V is TRBV10-1 and J is TRBJ2-1, with D maybe TRBD2 (5 bases). V was trimmed by 6 bases and J by 6 bases, leaving 12 bases between them. CDR3 length equals 13 residues. Germline V gene data show CDR1 as WNHNN and CDR2 as SYGVQD (reference sequence). CDR3 DNA: TGCGCCAGCAGCGGGAAACTGGGCAATGAGCAGTTCTTC. It yields the protein CASSGKLGNEQFF.